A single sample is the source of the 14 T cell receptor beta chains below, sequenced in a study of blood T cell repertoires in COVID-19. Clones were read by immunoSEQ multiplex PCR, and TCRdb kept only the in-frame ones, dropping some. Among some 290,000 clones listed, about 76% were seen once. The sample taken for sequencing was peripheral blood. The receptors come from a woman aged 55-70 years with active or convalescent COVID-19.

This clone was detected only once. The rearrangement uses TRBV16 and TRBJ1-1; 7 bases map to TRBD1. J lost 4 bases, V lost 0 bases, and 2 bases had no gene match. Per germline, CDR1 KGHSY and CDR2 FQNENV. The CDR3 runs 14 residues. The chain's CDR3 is CASSQSTGITEAFF. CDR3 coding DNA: TGTGCCAGCAGCCAATCGACAGGGATCACTGAAGCTTTCTTT.

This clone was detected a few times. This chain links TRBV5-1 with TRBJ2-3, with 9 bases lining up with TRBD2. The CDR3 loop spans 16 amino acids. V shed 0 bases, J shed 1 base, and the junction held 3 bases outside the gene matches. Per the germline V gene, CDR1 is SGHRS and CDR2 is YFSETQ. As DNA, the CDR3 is TGCGCCAGCAGCTTGGTGGCTAGCGGGGGCACAGATACGCAGTATTTT. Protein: CASSLVASGGTDTQYF.

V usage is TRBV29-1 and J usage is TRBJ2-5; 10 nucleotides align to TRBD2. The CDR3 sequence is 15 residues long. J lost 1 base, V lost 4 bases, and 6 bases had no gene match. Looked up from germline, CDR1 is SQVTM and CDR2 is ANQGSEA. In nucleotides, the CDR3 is TGCAGCGTTGCCCCAAGCGGGGGGGTCCAAGAGACCCAGTACTTC. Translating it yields CSVAPSGGVQETQYF.

The CDR3 nucleotides are TGTGCCAGCAGACCGACTAGCGGGGGCTCCTACAATGAGCAGTTCTTC. Protein: CASRPTSGGSYNEQFF. The V call is TRBV2, the J call TRBJ2-1; 12 nucleotides line up with TRBD2. This CDR3 contains 16 residues. V shed 6 bases, J shed 0 bases, and the junction held 3 bases outside the gene matches. Germline CDR1 reads SNHLY; CDR2 reads FYNNEI.

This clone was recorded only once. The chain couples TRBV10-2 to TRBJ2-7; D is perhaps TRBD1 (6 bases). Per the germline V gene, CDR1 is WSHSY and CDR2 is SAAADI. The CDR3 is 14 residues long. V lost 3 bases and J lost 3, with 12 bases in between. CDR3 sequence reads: CASSDREGVYEQYF. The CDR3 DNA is TGCGCCAGCAGTGATCGTGAGGGGGTCTACGAGCAGTACTTC.

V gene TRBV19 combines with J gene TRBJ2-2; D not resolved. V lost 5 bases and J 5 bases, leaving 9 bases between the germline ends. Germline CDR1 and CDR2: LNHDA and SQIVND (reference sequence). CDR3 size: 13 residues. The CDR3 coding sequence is TGTGCCAGTAGTCCGCAGACTACCGGGGAGCTGTTTTTT. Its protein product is CASSPQTTGELFF. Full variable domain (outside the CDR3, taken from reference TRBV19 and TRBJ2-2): DGGITQSPKYLFRKEGQNVTLSCEQNLNHDAMYWYRQDPGQGLRLIYYSQIVNDFQKGDIAEGYSVSREKKESFPLTVTSAQKNPTAFYLCASSPQTTGELFFGEGSRLTVL.

DNA of the CDR3: TGTGCCAGCAGCCCCTGGCCAGGCTACACCTTC. This translates into CASSPWPGYTF. This chain connects TRBV9 to TRBJ1-2; D remains unclear. This CDR3 is 11 amino acids long. V lost 4 bases, J lost 8 bases, and 9 bases lay in between. CDR1 and CDR2 from the germline V gene are SGDLS and YYNGEE.

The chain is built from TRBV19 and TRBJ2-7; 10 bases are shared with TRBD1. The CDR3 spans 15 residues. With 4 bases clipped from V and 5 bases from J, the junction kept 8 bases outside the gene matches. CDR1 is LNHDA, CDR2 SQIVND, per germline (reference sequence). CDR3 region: CASSKPGQGKNEQYF. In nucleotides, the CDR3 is TGTGCCAGTAGTAAACCGGGACAGGGGAAAAACGAGCAGTACTTC.

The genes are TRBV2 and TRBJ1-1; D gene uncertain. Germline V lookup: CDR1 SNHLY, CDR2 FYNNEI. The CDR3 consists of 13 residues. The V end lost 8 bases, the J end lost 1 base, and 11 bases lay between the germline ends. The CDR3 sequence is CASETSTNTEAFF. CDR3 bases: TGTGCCAGCGAAACTTCCACGAACACTGAAGCTTTCTTT.

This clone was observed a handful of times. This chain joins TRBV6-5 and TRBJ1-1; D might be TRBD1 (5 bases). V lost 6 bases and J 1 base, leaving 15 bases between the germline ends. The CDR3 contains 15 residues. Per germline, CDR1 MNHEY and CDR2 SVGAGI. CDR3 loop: CASSRGGWRNTEAFF. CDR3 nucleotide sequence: TGTGCCAGCAGCCGGGGGGGGTGGAGGAACACTGAAGCTTTCTTT.

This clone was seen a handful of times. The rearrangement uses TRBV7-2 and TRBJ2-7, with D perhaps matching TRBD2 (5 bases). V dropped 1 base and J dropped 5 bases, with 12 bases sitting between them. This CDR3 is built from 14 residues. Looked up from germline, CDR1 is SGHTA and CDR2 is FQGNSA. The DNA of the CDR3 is TGTGCCAGCAGCTTAGTGAGGGCAGGCGACGAGCAGTACTTC. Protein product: CASSLVRAGDEQYF.

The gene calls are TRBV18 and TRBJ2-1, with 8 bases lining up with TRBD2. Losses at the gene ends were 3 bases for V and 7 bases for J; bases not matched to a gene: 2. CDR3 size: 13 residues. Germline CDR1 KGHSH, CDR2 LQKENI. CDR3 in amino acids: CASSPGLENEQFF. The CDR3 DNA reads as TGTGCCAGCTCACCGGGACTAGAAAATGAGCAGTTCTTC.

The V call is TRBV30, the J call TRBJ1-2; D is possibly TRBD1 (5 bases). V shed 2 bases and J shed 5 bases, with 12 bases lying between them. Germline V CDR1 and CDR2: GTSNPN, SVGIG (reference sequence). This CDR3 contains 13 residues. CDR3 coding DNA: TGTGCCTGGAGTCAACAGGTGGGGTATGGCTACACCTTC. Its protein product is CAWSQQVGYGYTF.

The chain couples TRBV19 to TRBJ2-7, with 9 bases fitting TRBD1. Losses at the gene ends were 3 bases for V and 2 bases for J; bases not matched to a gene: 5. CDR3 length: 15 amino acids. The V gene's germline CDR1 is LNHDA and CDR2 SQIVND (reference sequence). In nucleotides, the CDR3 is TGTGCCAGTAGTATGGGGACAGGGCGGGCCTACGAGCAGTACTTC. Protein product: CASSMGTGRAYEQYF.